The T cell receptor (beta chain) described here comes from a study of T cell repertoires in cytomegalovirus infection. Looking at the study overall: HLA-B-restricted CMV epitopes that are well studied were used alongside recently identified HLA-C-restricted ones. Signatures in public TCR beta sequences pointed to both CMV infection and matching HLA type.

CDR3 size: 13 residues. The V gene's germline CDR1 is MNHGY and CDR2 SAAAGT. The V gene lost 6 bases and the J gene lost 1 base, with 8 bases spanning the gap. In regard to this clonotype: As yet, its antigen is unknown. The conserved phenylalanine or tryptophan normally closing the CDR3 is absent here, so this likely arose from a read error.

TCRdb processed the reads anew with MiXCR; each CDR3 protein has one entry. The table includes roughly 730,000 distinct CDR3 sequences, about 33% detected once. Findings of the study overall: Dominating the ex vivo response were TCR beta clonotypes that were CMV-specific and HLA-C-restricted. Frequencies of public TCR beta families were cumulated, and this identified carriers of CMV plus the relevant HLA.

The chain employs TRBV6-8 and TRBJ2-3, with D perhaps matching TRBD2 (6 bases). Here the sequenced sample was cultured PBMCs, taken from culture after CMV antigen stimulation. This clonotype was sampled from a human donor in good health (CMV status not recorded). Some clones in this sample may be carry-over from other donors' samples. In nucleotides, the CDR3 is TGTGCCAGCAGGCCGGGGGGCACAGATACGCAGTATTAT. Translating it yields CASRPGGTDTQYY.